Listed here is a single T cell receptor (beta chain). Its specificity is unknown. CDR1 and CDR2 (germline): ENHRY, SYGVKD. The ends were cut back, 3 bases at V and 3 bases at J, with 18 bases in the middle. CDR3 length: 16 amino acids. The sample comes from a study of CD8+ T cells in alopecia areata. The study, taken as a whole, reports: Normal scalp showed lower clonality than lesional scalp, especially alopecia totalis/universalis.

Following RNA extraction, reverse transcription yielded cDNA that acted as the sequencing template. Sequencing used immunoSEQ multiplex PCR; TCRdb keeps in-frame clones, though not all of them. This table has about 150,000 clones, about nine tenths appearing once. This receptor was taken from a human donor with alopecia areata. J is TRBJ2-7 and V is TRBV10-3; the D gene is possibly TRBD1 (6 bases). The sample consisted of CD8+ T cells sorted from blood, taken at week 0. In nucleotides, the CDR3 is TGTGCCATCAGTGACTCCTTCAGGACAGAGAACTACGAGCAGTACTTC. Translated: CAISDSFRTENYEQYF.